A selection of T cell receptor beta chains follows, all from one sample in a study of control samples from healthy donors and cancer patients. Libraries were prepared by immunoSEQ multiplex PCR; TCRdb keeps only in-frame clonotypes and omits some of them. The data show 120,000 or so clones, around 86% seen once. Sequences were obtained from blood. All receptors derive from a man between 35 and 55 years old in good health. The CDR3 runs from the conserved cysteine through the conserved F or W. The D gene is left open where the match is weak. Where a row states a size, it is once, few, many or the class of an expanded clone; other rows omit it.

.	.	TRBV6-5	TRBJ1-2	TGTGCCAGCACCCGCAGGGTACCCTATGGCTACACCTTC	CASTRRVPYGYTF
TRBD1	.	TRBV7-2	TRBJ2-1	TGTGCCAGCAGCCCCCGACAGGGGGCGGATGAGCAGTTCTTC	CASSPRQGADEQFF
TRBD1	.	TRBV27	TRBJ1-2	TGTGCCAGCAGACAGGGGGTTAGCCCCTATAAGGGCTACACCTTC	CASRQGVSPYKGYTF
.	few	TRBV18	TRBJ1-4	TGTGCCAGCTCAGGGGGAAATAATGAAAAACTGTTTTTT	CASSGGNNEKLFF
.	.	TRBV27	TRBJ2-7	TGTGCCAGCAGTTTATCCCGGGTGGCCTACGAGCAGTACTTC	CASSLSRVAYEQYF
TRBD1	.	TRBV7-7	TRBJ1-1	TGTGCCAGCAGCCCACTGTTGGGCGGAGGGGGCAGGACTGAAGCTTTCTTT	CASSPLLGGGGRTEAFF
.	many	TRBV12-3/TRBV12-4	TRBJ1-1	TGTGCCAGCAGTTTACGCGAGGGCACTGAAGCTTTCTTT	CASSLREGTEAFF
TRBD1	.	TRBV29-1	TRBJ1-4	TGCAGCGTTGAACGGGGGACAGGGAATGAAAAACTGTTTTTT	CSVERGTGNEKLFF
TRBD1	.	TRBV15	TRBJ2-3	TGTGCCACCAGCAGAGTAGGGGGATGGGACAGCAGCACAGATACGCAGTATTTT	CATSRVGGWDSSTDTQYF
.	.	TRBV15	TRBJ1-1	TGTGCCACCAGCAGGGACGTGAGGGACGACACTGAAGCTTTCTTT	CATSRDVRDDTEAFF
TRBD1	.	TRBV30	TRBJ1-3	TGTGCCTGGAATAGGGACAGGACTGGAAACACCATATATTTT	CAWNRDRTGNTIYF
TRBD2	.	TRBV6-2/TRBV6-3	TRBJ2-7	TGTGCCAGCAGTTCCCTTACTAGCGGGGTATCCTACGAGCAGTACTTC	CASSSLTSGVSYEQYF
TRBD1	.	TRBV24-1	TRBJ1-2	TGTGCCACCAGTGAGCCTGGACAGGGGAATGGCTACACCTTC	CATSEPGQGNGYTF
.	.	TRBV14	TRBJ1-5	TGTGCCAGCAGCCAAGGGACGGGGAGCAATCAGCCCCAGCATTTT	CASSQGTGSNQPQHF
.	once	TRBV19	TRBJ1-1	TGTGCCAGTAGTTCCCCGGGGAAGGGGGCTTTCTTT	CASSSPGKGAFF
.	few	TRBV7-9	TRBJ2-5	TGTGCCAGCAGTCGAGCGGACACCGAGACCCAGTACTTC	CASSRADTETQYF
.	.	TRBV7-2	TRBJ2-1	TGTGCCAGCAGCAAACGACAGGCGACCAAAGGGAATGAGCAGTTCTTC	CASSKRQATKGNEQFF
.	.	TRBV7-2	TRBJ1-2	TGTGCCAGCAGCCTCGAGGCAGGCAGAGCTAACTATGGCTACACCTTC	CASSLEAGRANYGYTF
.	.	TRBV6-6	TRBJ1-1	TGTGCCAGCAGTTCGCGGTGGGCCGCGAACACTGAAGCTTTCTTT	CASSSRWAANTEAFF
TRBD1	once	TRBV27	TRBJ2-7	TGTGCCAGCAAAAGACAGGGTCCCTACGAGCAGTACTTC	CASKRQGPYEQYF
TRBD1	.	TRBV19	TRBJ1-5	TGTGCCAGTAAGGCGGACAGGGCGAGCAATCAGCCCCAGCATTTT	CASKADRASNQPQHF
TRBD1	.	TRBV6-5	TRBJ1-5	TGTGCCAGCAGCGGACAGGGAACTAGCAATCAGCCCCAGCATTTT	CASSGQGTSNQPQHF
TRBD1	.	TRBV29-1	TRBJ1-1	TGCAGCGTTAGACAGGGGAACACTGAAGCTTTCTTT	CSVRQGNTEAFF
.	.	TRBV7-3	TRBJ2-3	TGTGCCAGCAGCTTAATGTCGGGGGCTAGCACAGATACGCAGTATTTT	CASSLMSGASTDTQYF
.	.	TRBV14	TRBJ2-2	TGTGCCAGCAGCCAAGAGAACAGGGCCGGGGAGCTGTTTTTT	CASSQENRAGELFF
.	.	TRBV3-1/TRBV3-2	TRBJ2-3	TGTGCCAGCAGCCAAGATCCATACACAGATACGCAGTATTTT	CASSQDPYTDTQYF
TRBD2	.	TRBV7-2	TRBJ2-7	TGTGCCAGCAGCTCCGGGACTAGTAATTACTACGAGCAGTACTTC	CASSSGTSNYYEQYF
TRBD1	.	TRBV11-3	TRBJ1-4	TGTGCCAGCAGCTTCCCAGGGACAGTCTCTGAAAAACTGTTTTTT	CASSFPGTVSEKLFF
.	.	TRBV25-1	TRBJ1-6	TGTGCCAGCAGGGGCGCGTCATCCTATAATTCACCCCTCCACTTT	CASRGASSYNSPLHF
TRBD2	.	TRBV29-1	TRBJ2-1	TGCAGCGTTTTGACTAGCGGGCCCTACAATGAGCAGTTCTTC	CSVLTSGPYNEQFF
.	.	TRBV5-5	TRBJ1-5	TGTGCCAGCAGCTTGAGTAGCAATCAGCCCCAGCATTTT	CASSLSSNQPQHF
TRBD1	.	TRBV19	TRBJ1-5	TGTGCCAGCGGACAGGGCCCGGGGCAGCCCCAGCATTTT	CASGQGPGQPQHF
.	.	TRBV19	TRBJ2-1	TGTGCCAGTAGTATAGAGGGGTGGGCTTCCTACAATGAGCAGTTCTTC	CASSIEGWASYNEQFF
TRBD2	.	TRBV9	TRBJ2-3	TGTGCCAGCAGCGTAGTGCCGGGGGGGCAAGATACGCAGTATTTT	CASSVVPGGQDTQYF
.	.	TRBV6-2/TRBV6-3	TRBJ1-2	TGTGCCAGCAGTTACCGAGTCGGGGCTCGAAACTATGGCTACACCTTC	CASSYRVGARNYGYTF
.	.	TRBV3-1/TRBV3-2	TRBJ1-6	TGTGCCAGCAGCCAAGTTAACAGTCATTCTCCGTCACCCCTCCACTTT	CASSQVNSHSPSPLHF
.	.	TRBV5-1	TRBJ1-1	TGCGCCAGCAGCTTGGCCTCGAGGGTGAACACTGAAGCTTTCTTT	CASSLASRVNTEAFF
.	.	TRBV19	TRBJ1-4	TGTGCCAGTAGTAACCCCGGGCGCCAGGGAAAACTGTTTTTT	CASSNPGRQGKLFF
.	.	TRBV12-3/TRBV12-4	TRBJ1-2	TGTGCCAGCAGTTTAGCGCTCGGAGGCGGCTACACCTTC	CASSLALGGGYTF
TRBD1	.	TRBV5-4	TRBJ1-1	TGTGCCAGCAGCTCGCAGGGGGCGCGAACTGAAGCTTTCTTT	CASSSQGARTEAFF
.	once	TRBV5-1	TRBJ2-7	TGCGCCAGCAGCTTGGCCCCTGACGAGGAGCAGTACTTC	CASSLAPDEEQYF
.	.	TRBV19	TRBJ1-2	TGTGCCAGTAGTATAAGCGCAGTTTGGAGCTATGGCTACACCTTC	CASSISAVWSYGYTF
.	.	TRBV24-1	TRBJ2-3	TGTGCCACCAGTGATTTTTCCACAGATACGCAGTATTTT	CATSDFSTDTQYF
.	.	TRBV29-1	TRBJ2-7	TGCAGCGTTGAGGGTGTGGGAGGACCGACCTACGAGCAGTACTTC	CSVEGVGGPTYEQYF
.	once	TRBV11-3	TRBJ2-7	TGTGCCAGCAGCTTTGTGAGCTCCTACGAGCAGTACTTC	CASSFVSSYEQYF